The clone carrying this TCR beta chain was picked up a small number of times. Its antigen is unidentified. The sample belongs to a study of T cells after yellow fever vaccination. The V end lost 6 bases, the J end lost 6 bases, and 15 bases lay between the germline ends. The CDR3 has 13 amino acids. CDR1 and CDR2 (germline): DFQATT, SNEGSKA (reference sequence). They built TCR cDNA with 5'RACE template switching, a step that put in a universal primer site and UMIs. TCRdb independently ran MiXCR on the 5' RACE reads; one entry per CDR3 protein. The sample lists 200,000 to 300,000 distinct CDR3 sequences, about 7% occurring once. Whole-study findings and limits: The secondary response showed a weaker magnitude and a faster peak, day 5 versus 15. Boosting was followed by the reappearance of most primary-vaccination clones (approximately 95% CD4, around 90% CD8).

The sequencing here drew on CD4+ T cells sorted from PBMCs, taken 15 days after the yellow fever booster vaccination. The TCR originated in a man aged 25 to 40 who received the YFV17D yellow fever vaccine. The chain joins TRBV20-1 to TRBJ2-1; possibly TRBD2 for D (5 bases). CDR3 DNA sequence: TGCAGTGCCGGACGAGCGGCAGTCAATGAGCAGTTCTTC. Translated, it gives CSAGRAAVNEQFF.